Included here is one TCR beta chain sequence, with context. The antigen is unknown. Deletions cut 0 bases from V and 8 bases from J, with 14 bases between. This CDR3 spans 14 amino acids. CDR1 is DFQATT and CDR2 is SNEGSKA in the germline V gene (reference sequence). This sample's time point: persistent/refractory GD, antithyroid drugs over 5 years with positive TRAb. RNA from PBMCs was the source of the TCR library. Libraries of TCR beta came from iRepertoire HTBI primers plus Arm-PCR of CDR3 regions. TCRdb recomputed calls from the multiplex PCR reads with MiXCR, one row per CDR3 protein. The table has approximately 440,000 distinct CDR3 sequences, 23% seen once. The sample originates from a study of regulatory T cells in long-lasting Graves disease. Findings and limits, study-wide: Newly diagnosed patients shared about a thousand public clonotypes; persistent patients shared some 2,600.

V usage is TRBV20-1 and J usage is TRBJ2-1, with a weak D call TRBD2 (7 bases). Sequenced material: peripheral blood mononuclear cells (PBMCs), taken when the disease was refractory, from a patient treated with antithyroid drugs. This TCR was recovered from a female donor with Graves disease. In DNA, the CDR3 is TGCAGTGCTAGAGATAGGGGGGAGGGCGATGAGCAGTTCTTC. Translation: CSARDRGEGDEQFF.